These 2 T cell receptor beta chains were sequenced from one sample in a study of TET2 disruption in CD19-targeted CAR T cells. Their antigen targets remain unknown. Treatment in this sample: autologous CTL019 cells: CD19 CAR with 4-1BB and CD3 zeta domains. This table comes from immunoSEQ multiplex PCR, and its TCRdb copy is limited to in-frame clones, with some not included. This repertoire comprises around 27,000 clones; its ten largest clones make up under 2.5%. The sample in question was CD8- CAR+ T cells sorted from cultured blood T cells, obtained for CD19 CAR T cell therapy. Subset in this sample: CD8-negative CAR-positive T cells from the infusion product. The receptors shown here come from a man in his sixties or seventies with chronic lymphocytic leukemia.

Regarding this clone: The CDR3 goes on 3 residues after the read ends, and that part is filled in from the germline J gene. The chain joins TRBV6-2 or TRBV6-3 to TRBJ2-4, with 8 bases lining up with TRBD2. The CDR3 length is 13 residues. Germline V gives CDR1 MNHEY, CDR2 SVGEGT. The DNA read from the CDR3 is TGTGCCAGCAGTTACGGCGGGGGGCATGGT. Protein: CASSYGGGHG. From start to end, the CDR3 is CASSYGGGHGQYF.

About this clone: The CDR3 end lies 3 residues beyond the end of the read and is filled in from the germline J gene. The chain couples TRBV11-2 to TRBJ2-2; possible D gene TRBD2, 6 bases. V lost 5 bases and J 6 bases, leaving 10 bases between the germline ends. Germline V gene sequence: CDR1 SGHAT, CDR2 FQNNGV. There are 13 residues in the CDR3. The CDR3 spells CASSVGTSGELFF. CDR3 DNA, as far as it was read: TGTGCCAGCAGCGTCGGGACTTCCGGGGAG.